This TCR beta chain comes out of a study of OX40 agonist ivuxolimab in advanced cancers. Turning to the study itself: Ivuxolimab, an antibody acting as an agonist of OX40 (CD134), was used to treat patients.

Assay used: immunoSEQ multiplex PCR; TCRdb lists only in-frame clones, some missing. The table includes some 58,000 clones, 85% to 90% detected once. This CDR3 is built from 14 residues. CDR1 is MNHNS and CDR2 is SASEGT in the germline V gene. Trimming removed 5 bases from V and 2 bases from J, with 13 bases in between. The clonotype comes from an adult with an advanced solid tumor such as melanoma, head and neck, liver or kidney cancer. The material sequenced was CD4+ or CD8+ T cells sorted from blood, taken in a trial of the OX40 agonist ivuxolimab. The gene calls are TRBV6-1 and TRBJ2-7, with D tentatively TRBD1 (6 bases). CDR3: CASSQDRFPYEQYF. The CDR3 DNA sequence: TGTGCCAGCAGTCAGGACAGATTCCCCTACGAGCAGTACTTC.